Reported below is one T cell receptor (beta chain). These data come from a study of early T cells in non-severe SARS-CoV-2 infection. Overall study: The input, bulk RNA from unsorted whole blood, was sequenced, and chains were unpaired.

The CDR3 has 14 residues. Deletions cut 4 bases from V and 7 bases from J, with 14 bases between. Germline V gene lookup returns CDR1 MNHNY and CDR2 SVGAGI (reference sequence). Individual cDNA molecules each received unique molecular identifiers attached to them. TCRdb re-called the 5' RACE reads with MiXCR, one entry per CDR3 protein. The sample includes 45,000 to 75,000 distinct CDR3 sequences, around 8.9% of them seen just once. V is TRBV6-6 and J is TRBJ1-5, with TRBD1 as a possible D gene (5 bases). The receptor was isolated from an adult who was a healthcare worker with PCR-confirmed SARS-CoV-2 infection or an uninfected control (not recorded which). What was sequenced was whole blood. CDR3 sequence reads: CASSSVGGGQPQHF. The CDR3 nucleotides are TGTGCCAGCAGTTCGGTCGGGGGGGGACAGCCCCAGCATTTT.